This T cell receptor beta chain was recovered during a study of shared clonotypes between healthy human individuals. Study-wide results and limits: When naive CD4 clonotypes were compared across four donors, 4% to 6.5% were shared. Though the depth was large, rarefaction showed that sorted-subset sequencing was incomplete. When compared with the clonotypes that were shared by all four sorted-subset donors, the non-shared clonotypes turned out to have lower generation probabilities.

Comments on this clone: Its antigen is currently unknown.

Sequencing was performed with immunoSEQ multiplex PCR; in TCRdb, only in-frame clones are kept and a portion is missing. The top ten hold 0.55% to 0.7% of the sample, which has under 1,100,000 clones, around 78% seen once. Per germline, CDR1 SGHRS and CDR2 YFSETQ. V gave up 3 bases and J gave up 10 bases; unmatched junction bases: 10. The CDR3 extends over 14 amino acids. CD45RA-negative memory and CD45RA+ naive subsets were split from the CD4+ cells. This clonotype was obtained from a man younger than 35 in good health. Some clones in this sample may be carry-over from other donors' samples. The V and J genes are TRBV5-1 and TRBJ2-1; 7 bases map to TRBD2. The sample consisted of memory CD4+ T cells from PBMCs. This sample's subset: CD45RA-negative fraction. The CDR3 sequence: CASSSPGLPREQFF. CDR3 DNA sequence: TGCGCCAGCAGCTCCCCGGGACTACCAAGGGAGCAGTTCTTC.